These 27 T cell receptor beta chains originate from one sample sequenced in a study of cytomegalovirus exposure and HLA in healthy donors. Profiling relied on immunoSEQ multiplex PCR, and the TCRdb table lists in-frame clones only, not all of them. Of about 150,000 clones listed, around nine tenths were seen once; the top ten hold about a fifth. Material for sequencing was PBMCs. These TCRs come from a man aged 18-30 years in good health and CMV-seropositive.

This clone has a single count. This sequence joins TRBV6-1 and TRBJ2-1; D is uncertain. CDR3 size: 13 residues. Germline loops: CDR1 MNHNS, CDR2 SASEGT. V was clipped by 3 bases and J by 8 bases, with 11 bases between them. CDR3 bases: TGTGCCAGCAGTGACCCCCGACATTATGAGCAGTTCTTC. Translated, it gives CASSDPRHYEQFF.

In nucleotides, the CDR3 is TGCGCCAGCAGCCAAGTAACAGGGGCCTATGGCTACACCTTC. It yields the protein CASSQVTGAYGYTF. The chain carries TRBV4-3 and TRBJ1-2, with 7 positions matching TRBD1. Germline trimming cut 1 base from V and 4 bases from J; bases unmatched to any gene: 3. Germline V gene sequence: CDR1 LGHNA, CDR2 YSLEER. The CDR3 loop spans 14 amino acids.

The chain uses TRBV5-1 and TRBJ2-5; 7 nucleotides align to TRBD2. The CDR3 spans 17 residues. Germline V gene data show CDR1 as SGHRS and CDR2 as YFSETQ. With V trimmed by 0 bases and J by 2 bases, 10 bases remained unmatched. This CDR3 is CASSLGWPAGPQETQYF. The DNA for the CDR3 is TGCGCCAGCAGCTTGGGGTGGCCAGCGGGGCCTCAAGAGACCCAGTACTTC.

The genes are TRBV5-1 and TRBJ2-7; possibly TRBD2 for D (5 bases). Looked up from germline, CDR1 is SGHRS and CDR2 is YFSETQ. The CDR3 consists of 14 residues. V was pared by 8 bases and J by 5 bases, with 20 bases between. DNA for the CDR3: TGCGCCAGTGGGCCGAGGGATACCGGGGACGAGCAGTACTTC. This gives the protein CASGPRDTGDEQYF.

The J gene is TRBJ2-7, the V gene TRBV2, with 9 bases aligning to TRBD1. J gave up 7 bases and V 7 bases, and 11 bases lay outside the gene matches. Per the germline V gene, CDR1 is SNHLY and CDR2 is FYNNEI. This CDR3 comprises 14 residues. CDR3 DNA sequence: TGTGCCAGCAACACCGGGACAGGGAGTCTTGAGCAGTACTTC. It encodes CASNTGTGSLEQYF.

The CDR3 loop is CASSIDPGYEQYF. CDR3 in DNA: TGTGCCAGTAGTATAGATCCGGGCTACGAGCAGTACTTC. The rearrangement uses TRBV19 and TRBJ2-7; D not resolved. CDR1 is LNHDA, CDR2 SQIVND, per germline (reference sequence). Trimming took off 0 bases at V and 3 bases at J, with 6 bases between the two ends. CDR3 length: 13 residues.

The V call is TRBV6-1, the J call TRBJ2-7; 7 positions agree with TRBD1. The junction had 15 bases not matched to a gene; V was cut back by 2 bases and J by 2 bases. The CDR3 length is 18 residues. CDR1 and CDR2 from the germline V gene are MNHNS and SASEGT. This CDR3 is CASSENLTGRGVTYEQYF. DNA of the CDR3: TGTGCCAGCAGTGAAAACCTGACAGGGAGAGGGGTAACCTACGAGCAGTACTTC.

J is TRBJ1-2 and V is TRBV10-1, with 7 bases that match TRBD1. Germline V gene data show CDR1 as WNHNN and CDR2 as SYGVQD (reference sequence). This CDR3 comprises 14 residues. V dropped 5 bases and J dropped 4; count of bases not matched to a gene: 7. As DNA, the CDR3 is TGCGCCAGCAGTCTACGGGACAGCCTCTATGGCTACACCTTC. Its protein product is CASSLRDSLYGYTF.

V is TRBV9 and J is TRBJ1-1; no definite D call. In germline, CDR1 is SGDLS, CDR2 YYNGEE. CDR3 size: 15 residues. Trimming removed 0 bases at V and 1 base at J, with 10 bases between. The chain's CDR3 is CASSVAPGKNTEAFF. The CDR3, as DNA: TGTGCCAGCAGCGTAGCCCCGGGGAAGAACACTGAAGCTTTCTTT.

Remarks on this clone: Additional DNA sequences in this sample encode the identical CDR3. J is TRBJ2-7 and V is TRBV27; TRBD1 might be the D (6 bases). Looked up from germline, CDR1 is MNHEY and CDR2 is SMNVEV (reference sequence). The V gene lost 2 bases and the J gene lost 0 bases, with 11 bases spanning the gap. CDR3 length: 15 amino acids. The CDR3 nucleotides are TGTGCCAGCAGTTTAATGGACAGTAGCTCCTACGAGCAGTACTTC. Translation: CASSLMDSSSYEQYF.

The rearrangement joins TRBV6-8 to TRBJ1-5; the D gene is possibly TRBD1 (5 bases). The CDR3 is made up of 14 amino acids. Germline assignment: CDR1 MNHGY and CDR2 SAAAGT. The V and J ends lost 9 bases and 3 bases respectively, with 15 bases between them. The CDR3 sequence: CASQGVGLNQPQHF. Here the CDR3 DNA reads TGTGCCAGTCAAGGGGTAGGGCTCAATCAGCCCCAGCATTTT.

The chain has TRBV9 and TRBJ2-1, with D perhaps TRBD1 (5 bases). V was pared by 0 bases and J by 13 bases, with 8 bases between. This CDR3 contains 11 residues. Germline CDR1 and CDR2: SGDLS and YYNGEE. CDR3 sequence: CASSVGGHQFF. The CDR3 nucleotides read TGTGCCAGCAGCGTAGGGGGCCATCAGTTCTTC. Full variable domain (outside the CDR3, taken from reference TRBV9 and TRBJ2-1): DSGVTQTPKHLITATGQRVTLRCSPRSGDLSVYWYQQSLDQGLQFLIQYYNGEERAKGNILERFSAQQFPDLHSELNLSSLELGDSALYFCASSVGGHQFFGPGTRLTVL.

The chain is built from TRBV29-1 and TRBJ1-2; no clear D. The CDR3 is 11 residues long. Germline V gene data show CDR1 as SQVTM and CDR2 as ANQGSEA. In DNA form, the CDR3 reads TGCCGACCTGACGGGAACTATGGCTACACCTTC. Translated, it gives CRPDGNYGYTF.

The CDR3 here is CASSLGRAGESGELFF. CDR3 sequence (DNA): TGTGCCAGCAGTTTAGGGCGAGCGGGAGAATCCGGGGAGCTGTTTTTT. The chain recombines TRBV27 with TRBJ2-2; TRBD2 agrees at 8 bases. Trimming at V came to 2 bases and at J to 6 bases, leaving 8 bases not matched to a gene. The CDR3 extends over 16 amino acids. Germline CDR1 and CDR2: MNHEY and SMNVEV (reference sequence).

This clone came up once. The chain combines TRBV6-5 with TRBJ1-1; D is unresolved. Deletions cut 5 bases from V and 3 bases from J, with 7 bases between. The CDR3 totals 12 residues. Germline V lookup: CDR1 MNHEY, CDR2 SVGAGI. The CDR3 is CASSRRDTEAFF. CDR3 bases: TGTGCCAGCAGTCGGAGGGACACTGAAGCTTTCTTT.

The gene calls are TRBV6-5 and TRBJ1-2; D is perhaps TRBD1 (5 bases). V shed 5 bases and J shed 4 bases, with 14 bases lying between them. Germline loops: CDR1 MNHEY, CDR2 SVGAGI. CDR3 size: 14 residues. The CDR3 region is CASSEVSGGYGYTF. DNA of the CDR3: TGTGCCAGCAGTGAGGTTTCGGGGGGCTATGGCTACACCTTC.

This chain joins TRBV19 and TRBJ2-1; 9 nucleotides agree with TRBD2. Per germline, CDR1 LNHDA and CDR2 SQIVND (reference sequence). V lost 6 bases, J lost 8 bases, and 8 bases stayed unmatched. This CDR3 is 14 amino acids long. The CDR3 bases are TGTGCCAGTAGAAGCGGGAGGTTGGGCGATGAGCAGTTCTTC. Its protein is CASRSGRLGDEQFF.

To note about this clone: At one of its ends the junction is not consistent with the germline gene, which may arise from a read error. This sequence joins TRBV2 and TRBJ1-2; a possible D gene is TRBD1 (6 bases). The CDR3 extends over 14 amino acids. Per the germline V gene, CDR1 is SNHLY and CDR2 is FYNNEI. CDR3 in DNA: TGTGCCAGCAGGAAGGGACACTCTAATTATGGCTACACCTTC. It specifies CASRKGHSNYGYTF.

J is TRBJ1-6 and V is TRBV19; 8 bases agree with TRBD1. The junction had 1 base not matched to a gene; V was cut back by 3 bases and J by 6 bases. The CDR3 runs to 14 residues. CDR1 and CDR2 from the germline V gene are LNHDA and SQIVND (reference sequence). The CDR3 DNA sequence: TGTGCCAGTAGTATTCAGGGGGCTAATTCACCCCTCCACTTT. This translates into CASSIQGANSPLHF.

CDR3 nucleotides: TGTGCCAGTAGTCCTCGTAGGGAGGATGAAAAACTGTTTTTT. The encoded protein is CASSPRREDEKLFF. The V and J genes are TRBV19 and TRBJ1-4; unclear D gene. This CDR3 is built from 14 residues. The germline V and J ends were trimmed by 5 bases and 6 bases, with 13 bases remaining between them. Germline-derived CDR1 and CDR2 are LNHDA and SQIVND (reference sequence).

This clone has a single count. CDR3 nucleotides: TGCGCCAGCAGCCTCCGGGGGAATGAGCAGTTCTTC. Its protein product is CASSLRGNEQFF. This chain uses TRBV4-3 with TRBJ2-1; possibly TRBD2 for D (6 bases). V lost 4 bases and J lost 7, with 8 bases in between. Germline assignment: CDR1 LGHNA and CDR2 YSLEER. The CDR3 spans 12 residues.

This chain links TRBV23-1 with TRBJ1-1; possible D gene TRBD1, 5 bases. TRBV23-1 is labeled an ORF, and its function is uncertain. This CDR3 is built from 15 residues. Trimming removed 3 bases from V and 1 base from J, with 12 bases in between. CDR3 sequence reads: CASSQLGTPNTEAFF. The CDR3 bases are TGCGCCAGCAGTCAGCTCGGGACTCCGAACACTGAAGCTTTCTTT.

This clone was counted between two and nine times. This rearrangement joins TRBV29-1 to TRBJ1-1, with D unclear. Trimming cost V 4 bases and J 2 bases, with 11 bases left between them. This CDR3 has 13 amino acids. CDR1 and CDR2 (germline): SQVTM, ANQGSEA. CDR3 in DNA: TGCAGCGTTGTGGCAGGAGGAAACACTGAAGCTTTCTTT. Translating it yields CSVVAGGNTEAFF.

This chain connects TRBV6-5 to TRBJ1-1; D not certain. From germline, CDR1 is MNHEY and CDR2 SVGAGI. The CDR3 is 15 amino acids. The V end was cut by 6 bases, the J end by 4 bases, with 18 bases between. The CDR3 DNA is TGTGCCAGCAGCCCCTCCAGCGTGGTGAGCACTGAAGCTTTCTTT. It yields the protein CASSPSSVVSTEAFF.

This chain connects TRBV7-2 to TRBJ2-7; 10 bases are shared with TRBD2. The CDR3 has 16 amino acids. Germline lookup yields CDR1 SGHTA and CDR2 FQGNSA. The ends lost 4 bases at V and 2 bases at J; junction bases unmatched: 8. In DNA, the CDR3 is TGTGCCAGCAGCTCCACCGGGACTAGCGCTACCTACGAGCAGTACTTC. Amino acid sequence: CASSSTGTSATYEQYF.

This clone was observed a few times. The CDR3 DNA reads as TGTGCCTGGAGTGTAACGGGAGACACCGGGGAGCTGTTTTTT. Translating gives CAWSVTGDTGELFF. The chain couples TRBV30 to TRBJ2-2; D is perhaps TRBD2 (6 bases). Germline V gives CDR1 GTSNPN, CDR2 SVGIG (reference sequence). This CDR3 region has 14 residues. Trimming cost V 0 bases and J 3 bases, with 8 bases left between them.

The V and J genes are TRBV19 and TRBJ2-2, with 8 positions matching TRBD2. This CDR3 contains 13 residues. Germline V CDR1 and CDR2: LNHDA, SQIVND (reference sequence). V trimming: 3 bases; J trimming: 9 bases; junction bases outside the gene matches: 3. Here the CDR3 reads CASSMLAGRELFF. The CDR3 bases are TGTGCCAGTAGTATGCTAGCGGGTAGGGAGCTGTTTTTT.